The clone carrying this T cell receptor (beta chain) was seen ten or more times. The antigen remains undetermined. TCRdb re-analysed the reads in MiXCR, keeping a single row per CDR3 protein. Of around 800,000 distinct CDR3 sequences listed, about 31% are singletons. These data are taken from a study of T cell repertoires in cytomegalovirus infection. Notes on the study in general: Within the response measured ex vivo, HLA-C-restricted CMV-specific TCR beta clonotypes were dominant.

Trimming shortened V by 3 bases and J by 4 bases, and 9 bases separated the two germline ends. The CDR3 loop spans 13 amino acids. Germline loops: CDR1 MNHEY, CDR2 SMNVEV (reference sequence). The receptor was isolated from a human donor in good health (CMV status not recorded). Some clones in this sample may be carry-over from other donors' samples. The sequences come from cultured CD8+ T cells from PBMCs, collected from culture after CMV antigen stimulation. This rearrangement joins TRBV27 to TRBJ1-1; tentatively, D is TRBD1 (6 bases). CDR3 in DNA: TGTGCCAGCAGTTTTGGGGGGCCCACTGAAGCTTTCTTT. Protein sequence: CASSFGGPTEAFF.